This entry concerns a single TCR beta chain. What antigen it recognizes has not been identified. One base away there is no much larger clone; base qualities are not given. This sample is drawn from a study of blood T cell repertoires in COVID-19 (TCRdb year 2020). Background for the entire study: Samples from collaborators originated in the United States, Italy and Spain and spanned both the acute and convalescent phases of COVID-19. Where available, HLA class I and class II types were obtained from metadata supplied by the sample provider rather than from assay-based typing. The repertoires were released in a freely available public database meant as a resource for research on the immune response to SARS-CoV-2. The material from the prospective study consisted of cDNA or gDNA derived from T cells, B-cell-depleted T cells, or PBMCs. A de-identified subject ID, COVID-19 status, age in years and sex were almost always included in the sample metadata. Deeply sampled blood TCRbeta repertoires from subjects exposed to, actively infected with, or recovered from COVID-19 were included in the dataset. Samples were obtained from the ongoing ImmuneRACE study (first 160 participants) and from some 1,200 subjects provided by 6 global collaborators. Paper-wide results and their limitations: The amount of clinical and demographic metadata varied by source and participant and was provided uncurated.

The germline V gene gives CDR1 as SGHRS and CDR2 as YFSETQ. The CDR3 sequence holds 12 residues, the cysteine and phenylalanine included. Only the CDR3 DNA stays, 36 bases, in frame from base 1. V and J lose 0 bases and 8 bases, and a span of 6 bases separates them. Collaborating institutions collected whole blood in K2EDTA tubes following their own protocols. Collaborator samples were shipped for TCRbeta analysis as frozen whole blood, isolated PBMCs, or DNA extracted from either sample type. TCRbeta CDR3 regions were amplified from genomic DNA using the immunoSEQ Assay, a bias-controlled multiplex PCR. As for how the authors treated the data: Nucleated cell counts per sample were estimated from amplification of reference gene primers within the assay. Sequence reads were collapsed and filtered to measure the absolute abundance of every unique TCRbeta CDR3 rearrangement. Productive Simpson clonality was computed per sample as the square root of Simpson's diversity index over productive rearrangements. TCRdb retrieved this table from immuneACCESS and kept in-frame rearrangements only. Not all clones are present; in checked studies, unresolved V genes account for under half, and no reason is known for the remainder. For V, J and clone size, that table is used; D and trimming come from the DNA. The sample table contains 110,000 or so clones; only one count was recorded for more than 65% of them. The ten biggest clones cover 6.5% to 10% of the sample.

The receptor was derived from a woman older than 75 with active or convalescent COVID-19. Recombination linked TRBV5-1 to TRBJ2-1; the D segment cannot be called with confidence. Sample: peripheral blood. The CDR3 reads as follows: CASSLDSYEQFF. The DNA sequence is TGCGCCAGCAGCTTGGATTCTTATGAGCAGTTCTTC.